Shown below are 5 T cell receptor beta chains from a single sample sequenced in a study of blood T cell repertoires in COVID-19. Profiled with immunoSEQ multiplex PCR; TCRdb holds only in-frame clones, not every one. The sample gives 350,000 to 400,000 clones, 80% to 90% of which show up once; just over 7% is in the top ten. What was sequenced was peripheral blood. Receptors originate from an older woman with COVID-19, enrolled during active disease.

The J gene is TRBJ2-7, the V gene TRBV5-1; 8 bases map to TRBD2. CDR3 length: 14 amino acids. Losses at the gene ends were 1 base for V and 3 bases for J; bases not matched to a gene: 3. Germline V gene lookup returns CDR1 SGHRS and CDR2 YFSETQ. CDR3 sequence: CASSLQGLDYEQYF. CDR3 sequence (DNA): TGCGCCAGCAGCTTGCAGGGACTAGACTACGAGCAGTACTTC.

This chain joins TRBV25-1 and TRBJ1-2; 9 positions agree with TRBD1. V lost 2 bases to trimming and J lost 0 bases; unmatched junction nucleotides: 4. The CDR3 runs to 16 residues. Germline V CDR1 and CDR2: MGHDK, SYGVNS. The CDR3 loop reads CASSEGTGTTNYGYTF. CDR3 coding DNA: TGTGCCAGCAGTGAAGGGACAGGGACGACTAACTATGGCTACACCTTC.

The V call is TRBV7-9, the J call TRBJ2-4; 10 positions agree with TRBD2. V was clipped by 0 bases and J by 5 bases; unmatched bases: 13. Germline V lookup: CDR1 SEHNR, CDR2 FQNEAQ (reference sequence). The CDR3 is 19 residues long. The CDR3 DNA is TGTGCCAGCAGCTTAGCGCTTCTAGCGGGGGCTTCACTTCAAAACATTCAGTACTTC. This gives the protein CASSLALLAGASLQNIQYF.

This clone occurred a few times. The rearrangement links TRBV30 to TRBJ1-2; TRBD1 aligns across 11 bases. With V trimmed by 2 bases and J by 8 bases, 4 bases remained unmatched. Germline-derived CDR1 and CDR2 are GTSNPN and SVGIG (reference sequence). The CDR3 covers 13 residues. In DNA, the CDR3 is TGTGCCTGGAGTCCCGGGACAGGGGGAGGCTACACCTTC. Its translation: CAWSPGTGGGYTF.

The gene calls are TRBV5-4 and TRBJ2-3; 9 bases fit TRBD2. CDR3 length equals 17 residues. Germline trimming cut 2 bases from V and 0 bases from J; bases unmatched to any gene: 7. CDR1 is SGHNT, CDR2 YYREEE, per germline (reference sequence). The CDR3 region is CASSFWLAGGSTDTQYF. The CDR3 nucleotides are TGTGCCAGCAGCTTTTGGCTGGCGGGGGGGAGCACAGATACGCAGTATTTT.